Shown below are 11 T cell receptor beta chains from a single sample sequenced in a study of blood T cell repertoires in COVID-19. Assay used: immunoSEQ multiplex PCR; TCRdb lists only in-frame clones, some missing. The top ten clones hold around 2.5% of a sample with roughly 240,000 clones, approximately 88% of them seen once. The specimen was PBMCs or T cells enriched from blood (not recorded which). Every receptor here comes from a woman between 35 and 50 years old with acute COVID-19.

The chain is built from TRBV19 and TRBJ2-7; tentative D call: TRBD1 (6 bases). Trimming removed 4 bases from V and 5 bases from J, with 15 bases in between. Germline-derived CDR1 and CDR2 are LNHDA and SQIVND (reference sequence). The CDR3 is 14 residues long. The CDR3 coding sequence is TGTGCCAGTAGTAGAACAGGGTTCAACCACGAGCAGTACTTC. It encodes CASSRTGFNHEQYF.

The chain combines TRBV5-1 with TRBJ2-5; 8 positions agree with TRBD2. Germline CDR1 reads SGHRS; CDR2 reads YFSETQ. The CDR3 is 15 residues long. V dropped 5 bases and J dropped 5; count of bases not matched to a gene: 11. The chain's CDR3 is CASSLTSGVAETQYF. CDR3 DNA: TGCGCCAGCAGTCTCACTAGCGGCGTAGCGGAGACCCAGTACTTC.

The chain couples TRBV7-2 to TRBJ2-1, with TRBD2 identical over 11 bases. The CDR3 spans 14 residues. Germline V CDR1 and CDR2: SGHTA, FQGNSA. V lost 6 bases and J lost 5; bases outside the gene matches: 3. The CDR3 spells CASRSSGGNNEQFF. CDR3 DNA: TGTGCCAGCAGGTCTAGCGGGGGGAACAATGAGCAGTTCTTC.

The chain is built from TRBV5-1 and TRBJ2-3, with 9 bases identical to TRBD2. V lost 5 bases to trimming and J lost 6 bases; unmatched junction nucleotides: 13. This CDR3 contains 16 residues. CDR1 and CDR2 from the germline V gene are SGHRS and YFSETQ. Here the CDR3 reads CASSSSSGRPGDTQYF. As DNA, the CDR3 is TGCGCCAGCAGTTCTTCCAGCGGGAGGCCAGGGGATACGCAGTATTTT.

The CDR3 reads CASTRADRVRIYGYTF. As DNA, the CDR3 is TGTGCCAGCACCCGAGCAGACAGGGTCAGAATCTATGGCTACACCTTC. The gene calls are TRBV13 and TRBJ1-2, with TRBD1 matching over 7 bases. The CDR3 is 16 residues long. Germline trimming cut 7 bases from V and 4 bases from J; bases unmatched to any gene: 15. Germline V gives CDR1 PRHDT, CDR2 FYEKMQ (reference sequence).

The chain joins TRBV2 to TRBJ2-4, with 16 bases lining up with TRBD2. The CDR3 runs 21 residues. The germline V gene has CDR1 SNHLY and CDR2 FYNNEI. V lost 7 bases and J lost 0; bases outside the gene matches: 15. CDR3 loop: CASNSGLAGGGDRLAKNIQYF. The CDR3 DNA sequence: TGTGCCAGCAACTCGGGACTAGCGGGAGGGGGGGATAGACTAGCCAAAAACATTCAGTACTTC.

This chain connects TRBV9 to TRBJ2-5; 13 bases are shared with TRBD2. The CDR3 covers 16 residues. V trimming: 4 bases; J trimming: 2 bases; junction bases outside the gene matches: 5. Germline V gene data show CDR1 as SGDLS and CDR2 as YYNGEE. CDR3 amino acids: CASSTMGLAGQETQYF. CDR3 nucleotides: TGTGCCAGCAGCACCATGGGACTAGCGGGACAAGAGACCCAGTACTTC.

V is TRBV11-2 and J is TRBJ2-1; 8 nucleotides line up with TRBD1. This CDR3 is built from 15 residues. The V gene end was trimmed by 3 bases and the J gene end by 0 bases; junction bases not matched to a gene: 1. Looked up from germline, CDR1 is SGHAT and CDR2 is FQNNGV. Written as DNA, the CDR3 is TGTGCCAGCAGCTTCAGGGGGCCCTCCTACAATGAGCAGTTCTTC. This sequence encodes CASSFRGPSYNEQFF.

This sequence joins TRBV16 and TRBJ2-2; a weak D match, TRBD2 (6 bases). The CDR3 loop spans 15 amino acids. V was trimmed by 8 bases and J by 5 bases, leaving 18 bases between them. The germline V gene encodes CDR1 KGHSY and CDR2 FQNENV. CDR3 in amino acids: CASREGAAGTGELFF. The CDR3 bases are TGTGCCAGCCGAGAAGGGGCGGCGGGAACCGGGGAGCTGTTTTTT.

The DNA of the CDR3 is TGCAGCGTCACGGGGGACCCTCCTAGGAATGAGCAGTTCTTC. Protein sequence: CSVTGDPPRNEQFF. The rearrangement uses TRBV29-1 and TRBJ2-1, with TRBD2 as a possible D gene (6 bases). The CDR3 spans 14 residues. Germline CDR1 SQVTM, CDR2 ANQGSEA. V shed 6 bases and J shed 7 bases, with 19 bases lying between them.

V and J are TRBV30 and TRBJ1-2; D uncertain. This CDR3 contains 14 residues. Germline lookup yields CDR1 GTSNPN and CDR2 SVGIG (reference sequence). V shed 0 bases and J shed 7 bases, with 15 bases lying between them. Written as DNA, the CDR3 is TGTGCCTGGAGTGTACTAGTCGCCATGGGTGGCTACACCTTC. Amino acids: CAWSVLVAMGGYTF.